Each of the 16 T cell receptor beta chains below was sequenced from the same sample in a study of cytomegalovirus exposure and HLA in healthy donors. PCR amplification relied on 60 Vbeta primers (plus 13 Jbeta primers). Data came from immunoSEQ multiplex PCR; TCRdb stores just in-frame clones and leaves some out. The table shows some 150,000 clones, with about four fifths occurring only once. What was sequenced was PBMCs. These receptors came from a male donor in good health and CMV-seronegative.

The DNA for the CDR3 is TGTGCCAGCAGCAGCATTCTCTGTCGGCAGGCCAAACCGAATGAGCAGTTCTTC. This gives the protein CASSSILCRQAKPNEQFF. The chain has TRBV21-1 and TRBJ2-1; the D call TRBD1 from the table was never checked on the DNA. TRBV21-1 is classified as a pseudogene. The CDR3 length is 18 residues.

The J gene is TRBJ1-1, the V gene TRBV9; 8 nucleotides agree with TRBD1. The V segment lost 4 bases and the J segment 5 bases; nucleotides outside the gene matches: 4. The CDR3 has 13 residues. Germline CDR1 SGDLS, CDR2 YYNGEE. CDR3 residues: CASSPGGWTEAFF. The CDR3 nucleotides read TGTGCCAGCAGCCCAGGGGGCTGGACTGAAGCTTTCTTT.

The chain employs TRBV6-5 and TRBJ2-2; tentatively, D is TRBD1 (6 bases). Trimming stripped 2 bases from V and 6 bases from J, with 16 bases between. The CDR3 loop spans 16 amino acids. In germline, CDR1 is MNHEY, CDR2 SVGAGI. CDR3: CASSYLKTGSAGELFF. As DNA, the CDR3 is TGTGCCAGCAGTTACCTTAAGACAGGTTCGGCCGGGGAGCTGTTTTTT.

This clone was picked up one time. The CDR3 protein is CAISLRDQPQHF. The CDR3 bases are TGTGCCATCAGTTTGAGGGATCAGCCCCAGCATTTT. The chain combines TRBV10-3 with TRBJ1-5; D not certain. V was pared by 5 bases and J by 5 bases, with 7 bases between. Germline CDR1 and CDR2: ENHRY and SYGVKD. The CDR3 is 12 amino acids.

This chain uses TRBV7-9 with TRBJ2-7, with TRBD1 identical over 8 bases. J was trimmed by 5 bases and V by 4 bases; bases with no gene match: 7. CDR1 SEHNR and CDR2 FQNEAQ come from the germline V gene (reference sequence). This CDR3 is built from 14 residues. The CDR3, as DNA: TGTGCCAGCAGCTCCTGGACAGGGAAGGACGAGCAGTACTTC. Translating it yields CASSSWTGKDEQYF.

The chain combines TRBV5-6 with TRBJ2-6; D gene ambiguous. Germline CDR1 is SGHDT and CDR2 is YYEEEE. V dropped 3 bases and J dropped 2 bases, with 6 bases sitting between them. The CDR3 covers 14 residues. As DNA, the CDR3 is TGTGCCAGCAGCTCCGTCCCTGGGGCCAACGTCCTGACTTTC. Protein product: CASSSVPGANVLTF.

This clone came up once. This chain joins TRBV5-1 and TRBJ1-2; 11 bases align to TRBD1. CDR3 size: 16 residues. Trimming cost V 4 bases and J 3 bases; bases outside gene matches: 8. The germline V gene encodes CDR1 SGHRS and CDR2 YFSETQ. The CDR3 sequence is CASSKGQGAGDYGYTF. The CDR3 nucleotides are TGCGCCAGCAGCAAAGGACAGGGGGCTGGCGACTATGGCTACACCTTC. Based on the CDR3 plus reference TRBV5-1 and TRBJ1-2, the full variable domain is KAGVTQTPRYLIKTRGQQVTLSCSPISGHRSVSWYQQTPGQGLQFLFEYFSETQRNKGNFPGRFSGRQFSNSRSEMNVSTLELGDSALYLCASSKGQGAGDYGYTFGSGTRLTVV.

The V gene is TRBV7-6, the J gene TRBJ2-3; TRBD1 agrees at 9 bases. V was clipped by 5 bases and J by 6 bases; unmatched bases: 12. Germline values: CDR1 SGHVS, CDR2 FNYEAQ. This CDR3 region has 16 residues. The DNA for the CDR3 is TGTGCCAGCAGCGCCACTGGGGGACAGGGATCCGATACGCAGTATTTT. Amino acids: CASSATGGQGSDTQYF.

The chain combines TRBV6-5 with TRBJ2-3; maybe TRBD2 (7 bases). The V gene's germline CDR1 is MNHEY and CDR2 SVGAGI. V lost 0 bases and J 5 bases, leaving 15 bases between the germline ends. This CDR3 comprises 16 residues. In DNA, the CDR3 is TGTGCCAGCAGTTACTCGGGGGGGCGTTGGGTAGATACGCAGTATTTT. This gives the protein CASSYSGGRWVDTQYF.

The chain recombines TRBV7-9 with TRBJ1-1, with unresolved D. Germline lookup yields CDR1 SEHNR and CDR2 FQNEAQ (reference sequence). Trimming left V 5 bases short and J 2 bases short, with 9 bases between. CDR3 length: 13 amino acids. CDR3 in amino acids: CASSPTTNTEAFF. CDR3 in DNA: TGTGCCAGCAGCCCGACGACAAACACTGAAGCTTTCTTT.

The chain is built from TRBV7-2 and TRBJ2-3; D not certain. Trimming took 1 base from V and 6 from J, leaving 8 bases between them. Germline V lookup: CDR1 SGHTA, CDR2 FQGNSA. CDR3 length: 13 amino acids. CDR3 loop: CASSLDLGDTQYF. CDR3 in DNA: TGTGCCAGCAGCTTAGATTTGGGCGATACGCAGTATTTT.

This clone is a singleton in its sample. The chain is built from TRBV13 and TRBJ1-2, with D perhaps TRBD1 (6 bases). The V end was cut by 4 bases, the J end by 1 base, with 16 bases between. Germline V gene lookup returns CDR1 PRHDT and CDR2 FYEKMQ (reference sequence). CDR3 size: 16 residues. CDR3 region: CASSSWTDLLNYGYTF. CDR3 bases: TGTGCCAGCAGCTCCTGGACAGACCTTCTTAACTATGGCTACACCTTC.

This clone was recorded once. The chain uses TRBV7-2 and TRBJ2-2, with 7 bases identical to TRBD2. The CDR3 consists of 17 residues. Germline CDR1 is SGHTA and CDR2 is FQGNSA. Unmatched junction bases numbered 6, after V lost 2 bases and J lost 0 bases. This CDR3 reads CASSLRVAGANTGELFF. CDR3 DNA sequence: TGTGCCAGCAGCTTAAGGGTGGCGGGGGCGAACACCGGGGAGCTGTTTTTT.

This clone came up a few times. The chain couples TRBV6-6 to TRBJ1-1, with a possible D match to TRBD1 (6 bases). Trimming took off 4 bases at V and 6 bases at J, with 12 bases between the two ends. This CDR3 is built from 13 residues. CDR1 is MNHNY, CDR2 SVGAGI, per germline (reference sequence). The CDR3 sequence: CASSSQGEPEAFF. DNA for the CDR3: TGTGCCAGCAGTTCACAGGGTGAACCTGAAGCTTTCTTT.

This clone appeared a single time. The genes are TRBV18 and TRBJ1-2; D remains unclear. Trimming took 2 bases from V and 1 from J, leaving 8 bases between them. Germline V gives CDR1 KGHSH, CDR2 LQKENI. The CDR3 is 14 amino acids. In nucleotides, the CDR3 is TGTGCCAGCTCACCAGTCGAACATAACTATGGCTACACCTTC. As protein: CASSPVEHNYGYTF. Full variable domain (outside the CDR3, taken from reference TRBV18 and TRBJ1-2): NAGVMQNPRHLVRRRGQEARLRCSPMKGHSHVYWYRQLPEEGLKFMVYLQKENIIDESGMPKERFSAEFPKEGPSILRIQQVVRGDSAAYFCASSPVEHNYGYTFGSGTRLTVV.

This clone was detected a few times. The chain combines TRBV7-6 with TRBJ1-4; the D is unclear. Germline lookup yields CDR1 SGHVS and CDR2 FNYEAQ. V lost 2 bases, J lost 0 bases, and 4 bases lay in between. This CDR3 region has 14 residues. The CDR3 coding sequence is TGTGCCAGCAGCTTAACAACAACTAATGAAAAACTGTTTTTT. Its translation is CASSLTTTNEKLFF.